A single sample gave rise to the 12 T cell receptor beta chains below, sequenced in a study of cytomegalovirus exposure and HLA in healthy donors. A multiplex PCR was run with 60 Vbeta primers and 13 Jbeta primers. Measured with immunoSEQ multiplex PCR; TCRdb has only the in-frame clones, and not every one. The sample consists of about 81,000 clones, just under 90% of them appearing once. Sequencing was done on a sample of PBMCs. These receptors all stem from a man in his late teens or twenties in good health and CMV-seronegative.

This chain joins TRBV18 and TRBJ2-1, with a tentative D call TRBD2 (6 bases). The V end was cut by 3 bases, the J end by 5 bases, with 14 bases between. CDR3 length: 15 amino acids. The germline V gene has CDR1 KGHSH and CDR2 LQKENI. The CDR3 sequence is CASSPHGLANNEQFF. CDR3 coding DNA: TGTGCCAGCTCACCCCATGGGCTAGCGAACAATGAGCAGTTCTTC.

Written as DNA, the CDR3 is TGCGCCAGCAGCTTGACAGGGAGATCCTACGAGCAGTACTTC. Protein: CASSLTGRSYEQYF. V is TRBV5-1 and J is TRBJ2-7, with D tentatively TRBD1 (6 bases). The CDR3 consists of 14 residues. V was cut by 1 base and J by 1 base, with 9 bases left in between. CDR1 SGHRS and CDR2 YFSETQ come from the germline V gene.

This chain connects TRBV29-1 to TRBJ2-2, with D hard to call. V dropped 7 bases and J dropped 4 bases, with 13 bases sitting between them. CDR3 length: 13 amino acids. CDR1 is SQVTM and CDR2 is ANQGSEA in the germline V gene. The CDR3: CSALAIGTGELFF. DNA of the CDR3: TGCAGCGCATTAGCTATCGGCACCGGGGAGCTGTTTTTT.

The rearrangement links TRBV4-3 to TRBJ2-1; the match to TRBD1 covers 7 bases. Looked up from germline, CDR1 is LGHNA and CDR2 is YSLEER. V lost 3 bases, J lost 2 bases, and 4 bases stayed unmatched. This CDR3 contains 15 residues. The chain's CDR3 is CASSQAGTAYNEQFF. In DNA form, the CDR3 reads TGCGCCAGCAGCCAGGCCGGGACAGCCTACAATGAGCAGTTCTTC.

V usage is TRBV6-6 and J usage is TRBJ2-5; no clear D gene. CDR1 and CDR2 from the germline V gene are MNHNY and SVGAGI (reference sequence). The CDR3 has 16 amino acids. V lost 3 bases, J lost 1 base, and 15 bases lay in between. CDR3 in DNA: TGTGCCAGCAGTTATACCTCCGGTTTAGTCCAAGAGACCCAGTACTTC. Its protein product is CASSYTSGLVQETQYF.

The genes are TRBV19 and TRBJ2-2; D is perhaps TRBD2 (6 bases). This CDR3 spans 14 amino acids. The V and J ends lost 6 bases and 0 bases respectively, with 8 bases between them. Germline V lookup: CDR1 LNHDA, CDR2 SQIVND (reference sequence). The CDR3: CASRGTANTGELFF. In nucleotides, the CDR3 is TGTGCCAGTAGGGGGACTGCGAACACCGGGGAGCTGTTTTTT.

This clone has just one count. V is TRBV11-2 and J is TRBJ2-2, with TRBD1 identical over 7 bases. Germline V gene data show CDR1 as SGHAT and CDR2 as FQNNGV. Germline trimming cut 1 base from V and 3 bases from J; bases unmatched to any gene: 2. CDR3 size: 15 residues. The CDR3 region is CASSLGQGYTGELFF. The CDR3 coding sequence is TGTGCCAGCAGCTTAGGACAGGGCTACACCGGGGAGCTGTTTTTT.

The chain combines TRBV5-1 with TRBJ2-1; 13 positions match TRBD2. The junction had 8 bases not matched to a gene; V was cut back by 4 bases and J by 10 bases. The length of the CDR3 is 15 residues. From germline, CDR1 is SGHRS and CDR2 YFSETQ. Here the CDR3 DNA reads TGCGCCAGCAGCAAGGAAGGACTAGCGGGAGCCGAGCAGTTCTTC. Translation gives CASSKEGLAGAEQFF.

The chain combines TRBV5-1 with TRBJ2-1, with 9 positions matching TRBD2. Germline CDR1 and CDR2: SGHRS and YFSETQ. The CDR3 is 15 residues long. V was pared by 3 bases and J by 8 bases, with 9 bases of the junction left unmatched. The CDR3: CASSWGLATVDEQFF. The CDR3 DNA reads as TGCGCCAGCAGCTGGGGACTAGCCACCGTGGATGAGCAGTTCTTC.

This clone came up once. Here the CDR3 reads CSAIRTTEQYF. DNA for the CDR3: TGCAGTGCTATCCGAACTACCGAGCAGTACTTC. The chain uses TRBV20-1 and TRBJ2-7; D gene uncertain. The CDR3 contains 11 residues. Per germline, CDR1 DFQATT and CDR2 SNEGSKA (reference sequence). Deletions cut 4 bases from V and 6 bases from J, with 10 bases between.

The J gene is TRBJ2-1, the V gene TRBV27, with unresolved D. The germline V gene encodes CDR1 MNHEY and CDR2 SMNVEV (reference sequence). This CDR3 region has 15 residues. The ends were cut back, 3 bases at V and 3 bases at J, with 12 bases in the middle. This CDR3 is CASSLRGENYNEQFF. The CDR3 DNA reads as TGTGCCAGCAGTTTGAGAGGAGAGAACTACAATGAGCAGTTCTTC.

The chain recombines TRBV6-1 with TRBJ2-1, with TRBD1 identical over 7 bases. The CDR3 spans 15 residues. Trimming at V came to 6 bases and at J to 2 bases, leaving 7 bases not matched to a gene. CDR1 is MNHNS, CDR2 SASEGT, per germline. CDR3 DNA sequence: TGTGCCAGCAGCCTTCCGGGACAGCCCTACAATGAGCAGTTCTTC. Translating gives CASSLPGQPYNEQFF.